The 9 T cell receptor beta chains listed next were all sequenced from one sample in a study of T cell changes during pregnancy in multiple sclerosis. Profiled with immunoSEQ multiplex PCR; TCRdb holds only in-frame clones, not every one. The sample consists of about 62,000 clones, roughly nine tenths of them appearing once. Sequenced material: peripheral blood, taken in the first trimester of pregnancy. All receptors come from a female donor with multiple sclerosis, enrolled in a pregnancy study.

V gene TRBV7-2 combines with J gene TRBJ1-5; 10 nucleotides align to TRBD1. Germline V gene lookup returns CDR1 SGHTA and CDR2 FQGNSA. V lost 5 bases and J lost 4; bases outside the gene matches: 8. CDR3 length equals 16 residues. DNA for the CDR3: TGTGCCAGCAGCGCCGGAGGGACAGGGGAAAATCAGCCCCAGCATTTT. Encoded protein: CASSAGGTGENQPQHF.

The chain employs TRBV11-2 and TRBJ2-3, with 12 positions matching TRBD2. This CDR3 is built from 16 residues. V lost 6 bases to trimming and J lost 4 bases; unmatched junction nucleotides: 8. CDR1 is SGHAT, CDR2 FQNNGV, per germline. The CDR3 here is CASRSPTSGSADTQYF. The DNA for the CDR3 is TGTGCCAGCAGATCCCCGACTAGCGGGAGTGCAGATACGCAGTATTTT.

The CDR3 nucleotides are TGTGCCAGCAGCTCCCTCCCCAGCGGGCTCTACAATGAGCAGTTCTTC. Encoded protein: CASSSLPSGLYNEQFF. The chain links TRBV7-9 to TRBJ2-1, with D maybe TRBD2 (6 bases). V was pared by 4 bases and J by 3 bases, with 16 bases between. Germline-derived CDR1 and CDR2 are SEHNR and FQNEAQ (reference sequence). The CDR3 is 16 amino acids.

The V gene is TRBV7-9, the J gene TRBJ2-5; the match to TRBD2 covers 10 bases. CDR3 size: 14 residues. In germline, CDR1 is SEHNR, CDR2 FQNEAQ (reference sequence). With V trimmed by 5 bases and J by 4 bases, 4 bases remained unmatched. The CDR3 DNA reads as TGTGCCAGCAGCCCTATAGCGGGGGGAGAGACCCAGTACTTC. It specifies CASSPIAGGETQYF.

The chain uses TRBV7-8 and TRBJ2-6, with 8 bases matching TRBD1. The CDR3 has 20 residues. Germline values: CDR1 SGHVS, CDR2 FQNEAQ. With 3 bases clipped from V and 2 bases from J, the junction kept 15 bases outside the gene matches. This CDR3 is CASSFDYSKQGGTGANVLTF. DNA for the CDR3: TGTGCCAGCAGCTTCGACTATTCGAAACAGGGGGGAACTGGGGCCAACGTCCTGACTTTC.

This chain connects TRBV6-5 to TRBJ1-2, with a possible D match to TRBD1 (6 bases). V was cut by 5 bases and J by 7 bases, with 14 bases left in between. This CDR3 comprises 13 residues. Germline lookup yields CDR1 MNHEY and CDR2 SVGAGI. The CDR3 DNA reads TGTGCCAGCAGTGTCCCGGGACAAGGTGGCTACACCTTC. It codes for CASSVPGQGGYTF.

The chain couples TRBV5-8 to TRBJ2-4, with D maybe TRBD1 (8 bases). The CDR3 is made up of 15 amino acids. V was trimmed by 5 bases and J by 1 base, leaving 13 bases between them. The V gene's germline CDR1 is SGHTS and CDR2 YDEGEE. The CDR3 loop is CASRPQGGAKNIQYF. In nucleotides, the CDR3 is TGTGCCAGCAGACCACAGGGGGGGGCCAAAAACATTCAGTACTTC. The full variable domain, completed using reference TRBV5-8 and TRBJ2-4, is EAGVTQSPTHLIKTRGQQATLRCSPISGHTSVYWYQQALGLGLQFLLWYDEGEERNRGNFPPRFSGRQFPNYSSELNVNALELEDSALYLCASRPQGGAKNIQYFGAGTRLSVL.

J is TRBJ2-2 and V is TRBV11-2, with 7 nucleotides matching TRBD1. Germline V gives CDR1 SGHAT, CDR2 FQNNGV. The CDR3 contains 16 residues. Unmatched junction bases numbered 7, after V lost 5 bases and J lost 1 base. The CDR3 loop reads CASSPTGTENTGELFF. The DNA of the CDR3 is TGTGCCAGCAGCCCCACCGGGACAGAGAACACCGGGGAGCTGTTTTTT.

This chain links TRBV19 with TRBJ2-1, with a tentative D call TRBD2 (6 bases). The CDR3 contains 17 residues. Trimming stripped 4 bases from V and 0 bases from J, with 16 bases between. CDR1 and CDR2 from the germline V gene are LNHDA and SQIVND (reference sequence). The CDR3 DNA sequence: TGTGCCAGTAGTAAGGGACTTTTCGAGAGCTCCTACAATGAGCAGTTCTTC. Its protein is CASSKGLFESSYNEQFF.